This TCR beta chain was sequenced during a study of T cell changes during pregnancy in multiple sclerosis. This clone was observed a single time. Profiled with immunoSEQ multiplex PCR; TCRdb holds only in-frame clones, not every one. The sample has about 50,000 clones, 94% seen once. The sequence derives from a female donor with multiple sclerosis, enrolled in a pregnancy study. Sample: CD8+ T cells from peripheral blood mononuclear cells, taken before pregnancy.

In DNA, the CDR3 is TGTGCCAGCAGCGTAAATTCTCCTAATGAAAAACTGTTTTTT. Translation gives CASSVNSPNEKLFF. V is TRBV14 and J is TRBJ1-4; D not resolved. The CDR3 consists of 14 residues. Per the germline V gene, CDR1 is SGHDN and CDR2 is FVKESK. V was clipped by 5 bases and J by 3 bases, with 10 bases between them.